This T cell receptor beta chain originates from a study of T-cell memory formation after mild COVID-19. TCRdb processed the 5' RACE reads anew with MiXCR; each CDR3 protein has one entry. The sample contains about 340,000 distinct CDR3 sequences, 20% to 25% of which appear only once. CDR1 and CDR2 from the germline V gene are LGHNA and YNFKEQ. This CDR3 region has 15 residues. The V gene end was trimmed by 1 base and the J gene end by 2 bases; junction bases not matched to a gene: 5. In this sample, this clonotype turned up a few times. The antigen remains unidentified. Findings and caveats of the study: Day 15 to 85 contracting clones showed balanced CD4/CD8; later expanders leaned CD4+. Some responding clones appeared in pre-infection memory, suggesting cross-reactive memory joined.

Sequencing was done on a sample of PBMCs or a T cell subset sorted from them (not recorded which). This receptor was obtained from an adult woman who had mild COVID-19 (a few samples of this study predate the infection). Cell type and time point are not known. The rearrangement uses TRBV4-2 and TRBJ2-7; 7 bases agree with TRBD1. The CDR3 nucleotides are TGTGCCAGCAGCCAAGTCTCAGGGACAGCCTACGAGCAGTACTTC. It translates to CASSQVSGTAYEQYF.